This TCR beta chain was recorded in a study of tumor-infiltrating lymphocytes in oesophageal squamous cell carcinoma. Trimming left V 5 bases short and J 11 bases short, with 18 bases between. Per germline, CDR1 ENHRY and CDR2 SYGVKD. The CDR3 has 13 residues. TCRdb recomputed calls from the PCR reads with MiXCR, one row per CDR3 protein. The sample lists about 25,000 distinct CDR3 sequences, 30% to 40% occurring once. The sequenced sample consisted of esophageal tumor tissue. The sequence came from a male donor with esophageal squamous cell carcinoma. The rearrangement links TRBV10-3 to TRBJ2-5, with a weak D call TRBD1 (6 bases). CDR3 region: CAISTYREHEQYF. The DNA for the CDR3 is TGTGCCATCAGTACCTACAGGGAGCATGAGCAGTACTTC.